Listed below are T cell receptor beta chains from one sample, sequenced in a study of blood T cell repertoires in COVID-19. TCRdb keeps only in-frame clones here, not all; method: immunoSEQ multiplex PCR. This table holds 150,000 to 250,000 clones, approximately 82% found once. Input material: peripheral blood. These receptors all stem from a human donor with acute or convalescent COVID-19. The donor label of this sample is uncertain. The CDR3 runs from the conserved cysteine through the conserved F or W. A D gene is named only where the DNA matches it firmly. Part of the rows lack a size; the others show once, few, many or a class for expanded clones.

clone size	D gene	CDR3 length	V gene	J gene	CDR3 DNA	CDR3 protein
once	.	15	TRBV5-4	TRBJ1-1	TGTGCCAGCAGCTTGGCCATAGGGGCTTACACTGAAGCTTTCTTT	CASSLAIGAYTEAFF
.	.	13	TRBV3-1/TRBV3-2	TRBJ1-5	TGTGCCAGCAGCCAAGGAGGATATCAGCCCCAGCATTTT	CASSQGGYQPQHF
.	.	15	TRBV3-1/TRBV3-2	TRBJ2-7	TGTGCCAGCAGCCAAGAAAGCAGGGGGGTCTACGAGCAGTACTTC	CASSQESRGVYEQYF
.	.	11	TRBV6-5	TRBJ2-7	TGTGCCAGCAGACGGGAGTATGAGCAGTACTTC	CASRREYEQYF
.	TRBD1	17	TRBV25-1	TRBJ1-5	TGTGCCAGCAGTGAATCCACCGGGACAGGTAGCAATCAGCCCCAGCATTTT	CASSESTGTGSNQPQHF
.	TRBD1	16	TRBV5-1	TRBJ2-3	TGCGCCAGCAGCCCGCCGCTGACAGGGATCACAGATACGCAGTATTTT	CASSPPLTGITDTQYF
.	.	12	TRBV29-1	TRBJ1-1	TGCAGCGTCATCCAGGGCTACACTGAAGCTTTCTTT	CSVIQGYTEAFF
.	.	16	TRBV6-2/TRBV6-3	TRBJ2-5	TGTGCCAGCAGTTACTCTCGGCCTCTAAGGGGAGAGACCCAGTACTTC	CASSYSRPLRGETQYF
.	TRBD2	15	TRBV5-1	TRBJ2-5	TGCGCCAGCAGCTTGGTAGCGGGAGAAAGGGAGACCCAGTACTTC	CASSLVAGERETQYF
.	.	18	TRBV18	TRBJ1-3	TGTGCCAGCTCACCAGGTTATATCAGTGGAGGGACTGGAAACACCATATATTTT	CASSPGYISGGTGNTIYF
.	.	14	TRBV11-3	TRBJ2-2	TGTGCCAGCAGCCCAAGTAGATCTACCGGGGAGCTGTTTTTT	CASSPSRSTGELFF
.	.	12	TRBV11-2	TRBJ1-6	TGTGCCAGCAGCTCACCGAGTTCACCCCTCCACTTT	CASSSPSSPLHF
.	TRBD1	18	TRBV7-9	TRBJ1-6	TGTGCCAGCAGCTCCCCCCCGGGACAGAGCTCCTATAATTCACCCCTCCACTTT	CASSSPPGQSSYNSPLHF
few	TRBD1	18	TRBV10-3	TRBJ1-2	TGTGCCATCAGCCCCGGGACAGGGGGCGGGGGAAGGGTCGGTGGCTACACCTTC	CAISPGTGGGGRVGGYTF
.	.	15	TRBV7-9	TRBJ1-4	TGTGCCAGCAGCTTCCCAGGGGACGCTAATGAAAAACTGTTTTTT	CASSFPGDANEKLFF
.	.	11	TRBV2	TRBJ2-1	TGTGCCAGCAGGACATACAATGAGCAGTTCTTC	CASRTYNEQFF
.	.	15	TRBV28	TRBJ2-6	TGTGCCAGCAGTTTTGGTGGAGCTGGGGCCAACGTCCTGACTTTC	CASSFGGAGANVLTF
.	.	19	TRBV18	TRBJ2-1	TGTGCCAGCTCACCAATGTATCAGCCGACGACAGATTGGGGTAATGAGCAGTTCTTC	CASSPMYQPTTDWGNEQFF
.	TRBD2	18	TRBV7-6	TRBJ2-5	TGTGCCAGCAGCTCAGGGCACCTTGCGGGAGTATCTGCAGAGACCCAGTACTTC	CASSSGHLAGVSAETQYF
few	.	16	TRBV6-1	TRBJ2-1	TGTGCCAGCAGTGACTTCGGGATGAGCTCCTACAATGAGCAGTTCTTC	CASSDFGMSSYNEQFF
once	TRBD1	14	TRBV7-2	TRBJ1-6	TGTGCCAGCAGCTTGGGACAGAATAATTCACCCCTCCACTTT	CASSLGQNNSPLHF
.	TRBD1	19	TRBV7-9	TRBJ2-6	TGTGCCAGCAGCTCGCAGAGAAGACAGGGGGCTTCTGGGGCCAACGTCCTGACTTTC	CASSSQRRQGASGANVLTF
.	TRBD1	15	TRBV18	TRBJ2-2	TGTGCCAGCTCACCACGACAGGGAGACACCGGGGAGCTGTTTTTT	CASSPRQGDTGELFF
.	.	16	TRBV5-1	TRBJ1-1	TGCGCCAGCAGCTTGAGGGGGTTGGGGGAGTCCACTGAAGCTTTCTTT	CASSLRGLGESTEAFF
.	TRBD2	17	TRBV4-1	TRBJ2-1	TGCGCCAGCAGCCAACAAAAGGTTAGCGGGCCGAACAATGAGCAGTTCTTC	CASSQQKVSGPNNEQFF
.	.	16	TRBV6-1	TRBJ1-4	TGTGCCAGCAGTGAAGTTTTTTGGCGGACTAATGAAAAACTGTTTTTT	CASSEVFWRTNEKLFF
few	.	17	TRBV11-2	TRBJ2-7	TGTGCCAGCAGCCGATCGGGTGGAGGGGGCTTATCCTACGAGCAGTACTTC	CASSRSGGGGLSYEQYF
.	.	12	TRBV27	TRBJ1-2	TGTGCCAGCAGTTCCAGACAGTATGGCTACACCTTC	CASSSRQYGYTF
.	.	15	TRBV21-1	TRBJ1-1	TGTGCCAGCAGCAAAGCGTGTCAGATGAACACTGAAGCTTTCTTT	CASSKACQMNTEAFF
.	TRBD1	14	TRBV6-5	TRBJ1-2	TGTGCCAGCACCACCGGGACAGCGAACTATGGCTACACCTTC	CASTTGTANYGYTF
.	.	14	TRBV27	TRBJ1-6	TGTGCCAGCAAGAAGACAGGATTTAATTCACCCCTCCACTTT	CASKKTGFNSPLHF
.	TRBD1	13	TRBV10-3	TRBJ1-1	TGTGCCATACAGGGGGCTATGGACACTGAAGCTTTCTTT	CAIQGAMDTEAFF
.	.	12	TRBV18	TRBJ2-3	TGTGCCAGCTCTACTGATGCGAATACGCAGTATTTT	CASSTDANTQYF
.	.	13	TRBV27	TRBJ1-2	TGTGCCAGCAGTTTCAGGGGAAGCGATGGCTACACCTTC	CASSFRGSDGYTF
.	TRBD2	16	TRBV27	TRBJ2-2	TGTGCCAGCAGTTTATTTGGGGGGGATAACACCGGGGAGCTGTTTTTT	CASSLFGGDNTGELFF
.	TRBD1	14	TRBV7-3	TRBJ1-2	TGTGCCAGCAGCAGAGCCGGGACAGCAGACGGCTACACCTTC	CASSRAGTADGYTF
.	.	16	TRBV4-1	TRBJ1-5	TGCGCCAGCAGCCAAGGACATTCCCAGGCCTATCAGCCCCAGCATTTT	CASSQGHSQAYQPQHF